Below are 3 T cell receptor beta chains sequenced from a single sample in a study of blood T cells in healthy people across ages. Alongside a J-beta primer mix, a sample-barcoded 5' primer served in a second PCR lasting roughly 6 to 11 cycles. TCRdb processed the 5' RACE reads anew with MiXCR; each CDR3 protein has one entry. The sample records about 900,000 distinct CDR3 sequences, 62% being singletons. Sequencing was carried out using blood. These receptors were collected from a man aged 25 to 45 in good health.

The CDR3, as DNA: TGCAGTGCTAGAGGGGGTACGGGGCAGCCCCAGCATTTT. Translated: CSARGGTGQPQHF. The V call is TRBV20-1, the J call TRBJ1-5, with D uncertain. Germline V gives CDR1 DFQATT, CDR2 SNEGSKA (reference sequence). Trimming stripped 1 base from V and 7 bases from J, with 11 bases between. The CDR3 has 13 residues.

In its sample, this clonotype was seen a few times. The rearrangement links TRBV7-9 to TRBJ2-5; D remains ambiguous. Germline assignment: CDR1 SEHNR and CDR2 FQNEAQ (reference sequence). There are 14 residues in the CDR3. Trimming left V 3 bases short and J 2 bases short, with 10 bases between. The DNA for the CDR3 is TGTGCCAGCAGCTTTTCCTTTGGGCAAGAGACCCAGTACTTC. Translation: CASSFSFGQETQYF. The variable domain in full, with the rest retrieved from reference TRBV7-9 and TRBJ2-5, is DTGVSQNPRHKITKRGQNVTFRCDPISEHNRLYWYRQTLGQGPEFLTYFQNEAQLEKSRLLSDRFSAERPKGSFSTLEIQRTEQGDSAMYLCASSFSFGQETQYFGPGTRLLVL.

This rearrangement joins TRBV18 to TRBJ1-1; TRBD1 aligns across 8 bases. The V gene end was trimmed by 6 bases and the J gene end by 4 bases; junction bases not matched to a gene: 13. Germline V CDR1 and CDR2: KGHSH, LQKENI. The CDR3 spans 16 residues. DNA for the CDR3: TGTGCCAGCTCGCTCGGACAGGGAATGAAGCGCACTGAAGCTTTCTTT. This sequence encodes CASSLGQGMKRTEAFF.